Sequencing of this T cell receptor (beta chain) was carried out in a study of graft-versus-host responses after intestinal transplantation. Overall study findings and caveats: Marrow from the recipient contained GvH clones, some of which had appeared first in ileum or blood. Peak circulating GvH clone levels were associated with early post-transplant HvG declines.

With respect to this clone: What it recognizes is unknown.

Trimming shortened V by 6 bases and J by 4 bases, and 8 bases separated the two germline ends. CDR1 and CDR2 from the germline V gene are SGDLS and YYNGEE. CDR3 length: 13 residues. The method was immunoSEQ multiplex PCR; TCRdb's version includes in-frame clones alone and lacks a portion of them. The sample carries tens of thousands of clones, about 95% recorded once. This chain connects TRBV9 to TRBJ2-6, with D perhaps matching TRBD2 (5 bases). The source is a human donor who was the organ donor for an intestinal transplant. This sample comprised unstimulated CD8+ T cells sorted from spleen or lymph node cells, obtained before transplant. CDR3 protein: CASKLDGANVLTF. In nucleotides, the CDR3 is TGTGCCAGCAAACTAGACGGGGCCAACGTCCTGACTTTC.